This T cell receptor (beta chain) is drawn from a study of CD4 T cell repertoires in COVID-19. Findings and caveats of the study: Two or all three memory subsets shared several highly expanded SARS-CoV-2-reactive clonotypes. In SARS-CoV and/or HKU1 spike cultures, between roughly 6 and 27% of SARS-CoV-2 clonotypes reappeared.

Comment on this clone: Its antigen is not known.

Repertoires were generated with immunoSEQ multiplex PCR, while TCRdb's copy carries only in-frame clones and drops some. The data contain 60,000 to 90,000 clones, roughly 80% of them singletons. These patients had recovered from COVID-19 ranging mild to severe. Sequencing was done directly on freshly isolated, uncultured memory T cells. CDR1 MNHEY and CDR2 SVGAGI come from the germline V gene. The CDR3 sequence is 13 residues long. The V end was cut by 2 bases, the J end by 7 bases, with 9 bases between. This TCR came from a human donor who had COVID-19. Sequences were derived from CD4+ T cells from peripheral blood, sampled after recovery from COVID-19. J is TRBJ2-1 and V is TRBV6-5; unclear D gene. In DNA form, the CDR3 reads TGTGCCAGCAGTTACGGGCGGTCTAATGAGCAGTTCTTC. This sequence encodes CASSYGRSNEQFF.